This T cell receptor beta chain was recorded in a study of blood T cell repertoires in COVID-19. Background on the study: Samples representing acute and convalescent COVID-19 were sourced from the United States, Italy and Spain. PBMCs, B-cell-depleted T cells, or T cells were the source of the cDNA or gDNA that made up the material.

Per the original methods: The authors estimated nucleated cell counts from reference gene primer amplification. Sequenced by immunoSEQ multiplex PCR; TCRdb stores in-frame clones only, minus some. The V and J calls and clone size are taken from that table; D and trimming were inferred from the DNA. The top ten hold approximately 9% of the sample, which has about 140,000 clones, roughly 81% seen once. This CDR3 is 19 amino acids long. The germline CDR1 and CDR2 sequences are SGHTA and FQGTGA. The junction had 10 bases not matched to a gene; V was cut back by 5 bases and J by 3 bases. V usage is TRBV7-3 and J usage is TRBJ2-4; 16 bases agree with TRBD2. The sequence derives from a woman between 45 and 60 years old with active or convalescent COVID-19. Sequenced: peripheral blood. CDR3 sequence: CASSPQSGTSGRDKNIQYF. Written as DNA, the CDR3 is TGTGCCAGCAGCCCGCAAAGTGGGACTAGCGGGAGGGACAAAAACATTCAGTACTTC.